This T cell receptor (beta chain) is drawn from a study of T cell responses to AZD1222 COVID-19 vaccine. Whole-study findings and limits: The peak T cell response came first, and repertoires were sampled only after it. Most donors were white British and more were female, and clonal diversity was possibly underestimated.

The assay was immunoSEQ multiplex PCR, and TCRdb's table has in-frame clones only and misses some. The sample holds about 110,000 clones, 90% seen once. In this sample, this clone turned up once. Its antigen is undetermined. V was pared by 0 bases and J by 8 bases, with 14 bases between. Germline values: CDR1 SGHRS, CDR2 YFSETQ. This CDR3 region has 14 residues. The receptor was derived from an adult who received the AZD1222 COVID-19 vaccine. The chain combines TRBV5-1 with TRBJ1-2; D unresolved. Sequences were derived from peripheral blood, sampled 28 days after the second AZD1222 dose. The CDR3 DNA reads TGCGCCAGCAGCTTGGCCCAGGCGGCCGTCGGCTACACCTTC. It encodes CASSLAQAAVGYTF.